This record covers a single T cell receptor beta chain. Using immunoSEQ multiplex PCR, the repertoire was profiled, and TCRdb retains in-frame clones only, with some absent. This table holds 70,000 or so clones, 86% found once. The data stem from a study of blood T cell repertoires in COVID-19. In germline, CDR1 is KGHDR, CDR2 SFDVKD. V gave up 9 bases and J gave up 1 base; unmatched junction bases: 1. This CDR3 has 13 amino acids. The chain employs TRBV24-1 and TRBJ2-1, with 8 bases that match TRBD2. This clonotype was sampled from a man aged 30-40 years with acute or convalescent COVID-19. The sample taken for sequencing was peripheral blood. The CDR3 DNA is TGTGCCACCGGGACTAGTTCCTACAATGAGCAGTTCTTC. Protein sequence: CATGTSSYNEQFF.